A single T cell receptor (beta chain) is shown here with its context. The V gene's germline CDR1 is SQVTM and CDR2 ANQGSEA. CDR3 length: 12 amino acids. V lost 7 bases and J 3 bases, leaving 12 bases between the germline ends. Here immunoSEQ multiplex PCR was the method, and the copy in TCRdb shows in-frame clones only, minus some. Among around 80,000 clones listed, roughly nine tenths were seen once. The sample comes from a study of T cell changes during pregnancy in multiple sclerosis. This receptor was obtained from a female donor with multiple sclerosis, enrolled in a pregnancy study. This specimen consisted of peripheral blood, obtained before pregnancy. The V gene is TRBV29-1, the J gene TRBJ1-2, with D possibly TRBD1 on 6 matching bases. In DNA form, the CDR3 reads TGCAGCGCAACAGGGTACGACTATGGCTACACCTTC. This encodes CSATGYDYGYTF.